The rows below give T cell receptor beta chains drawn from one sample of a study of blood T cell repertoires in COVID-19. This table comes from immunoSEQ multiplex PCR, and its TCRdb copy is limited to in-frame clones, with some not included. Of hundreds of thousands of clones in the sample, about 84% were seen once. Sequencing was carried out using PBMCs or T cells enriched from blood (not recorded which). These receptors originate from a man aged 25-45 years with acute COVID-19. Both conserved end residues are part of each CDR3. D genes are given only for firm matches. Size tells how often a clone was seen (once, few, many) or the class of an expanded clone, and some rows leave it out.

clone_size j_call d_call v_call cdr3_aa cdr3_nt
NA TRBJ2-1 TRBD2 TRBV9 CASSVASGTYDEQFF TGTGCCAGCAGCGTAGCAAGCGGGACTTACGATGAGCAGTTCTTC
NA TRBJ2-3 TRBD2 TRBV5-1 CASSLQTSGGPDTQYF TGCGCCAGCAGCTTGCAGACTAGCGGGGGGCCGGATACGCAGTATTTT
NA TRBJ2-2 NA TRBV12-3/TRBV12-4 CASSLLRGGELFF TGTGCCAGCAGTCTATTACGAGGCGGGGAGCTGTTTTTT
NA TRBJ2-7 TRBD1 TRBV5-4 CASRNRGTYEQYF TGTGCCAGCAGGAACAGGGGGACCTACGAGCAGTACTTC
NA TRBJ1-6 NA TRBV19 CASSETGQNSPLHF TGTGCCAGTAGTGAGACTGGACAGAATTCACCCCTCCACTTT
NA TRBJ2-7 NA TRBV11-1 CASSLGGPYEQYF TGTGCCAGCAGCTTGGGGGGTCCCTACGAGCAGTACTTC
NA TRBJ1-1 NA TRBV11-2 CASRDIRQNTEAFF TGTGCCAGCAGGGACATACGGCAGAACACTGAAGCTTTCTTT
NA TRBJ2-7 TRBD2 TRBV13 CASSLATGGPGNEQYF TGTGCCAGCAGCTTAGCTACGGGGGGGCCTGGGAACGAGCAGTACTTC
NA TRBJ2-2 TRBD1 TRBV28 CASTPGDRVPGELFF TGTGCCAGCACCCCCGGAGACAGGGTCCCCGGGGAGCTGTTTTTT
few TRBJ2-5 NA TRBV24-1 CATATVKTQYF TGTGCCACCGCTACCGTGAAGACCCAGTACTTC
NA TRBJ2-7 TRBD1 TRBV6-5 CASTPGQAYEQYF TGTGCCAGCACCCCCGGACAGGCCTACGAGCAGTACTTC
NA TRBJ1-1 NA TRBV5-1 CASSLLGQPNTEAFF TGCGCCAGCAGCTTGCTGGGGCAGCCGAACACTGAAGCTTTCTTT
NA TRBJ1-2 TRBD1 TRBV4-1 CASSQDGTEYGYTF TGCGCCAGCAGCCAAGATGGGACAGAGTATGGCTACACCTTC
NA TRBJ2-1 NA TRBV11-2 CASSFSGVKAGGQFF TGTGCCAGCAGCTTCTCGGGGGTAAAGGCCGGGGGGCAGTTCTTC
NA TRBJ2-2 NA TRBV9 CASSVGDTGELFF TGTGCCAGCAGCGTAGGCGACACCGGGGAGCTGTTTTTT
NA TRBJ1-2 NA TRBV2 CASSPGQWYGYTF TGTGCCAGTTCTCCCGGACAGTGGTATGGCTACACCTTC
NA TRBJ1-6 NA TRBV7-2 CASSSRVNSPLHF TGTGCCAGCAGCTCCCGGGTTAATTCACCCCTCCACTTT
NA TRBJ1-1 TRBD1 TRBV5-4 CASRSRDRGLNTEAFF TGTGCCAGCAGAAGCCGGGACAGGGGTTTGAACACTGAAGCTTTCTTT
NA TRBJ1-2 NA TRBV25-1 CASSDARGYTF TGTGCCAGCAGTGATGCCAGAGGCTACACCTTC
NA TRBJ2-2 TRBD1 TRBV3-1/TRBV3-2 CASSPSDRAVTGELFF TGTGCCAGCAGCCCATCGGACAGGGCGGTAACCGGGGAGCTGTTTTTT
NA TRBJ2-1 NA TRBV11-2 CASSLGVRINEQFF TGTGCCAGCAGCTTAGGGGTCAGGATTAATGAGCAGTTCTTC
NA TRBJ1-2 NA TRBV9 CASSPIQGNYGYTF TGTGCCAGCAGCCCGATCCAGGGTAACTATGGCTACACCTTC
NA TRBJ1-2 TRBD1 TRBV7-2 CASSPILDRDGGYTF TGTGCCAGCAGCCCCATCCTCGACAGGGACGGTGGCTACACCTTC
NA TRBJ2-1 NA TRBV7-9 CASTSSSYNEQFF TGTGCCAGCACCTCCAGCTCCTACAATGAGCAGTTCTTC
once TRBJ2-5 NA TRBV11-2 CASSLGAETQYF TGTGCCAGCAGCTTAGGGGCAGAGACCCAGTACTTC
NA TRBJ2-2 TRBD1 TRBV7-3 CASSTGGPGELFF TGTGCCAGCAGTACAGGGGGACCCGGGGAGCTGTTTTTT
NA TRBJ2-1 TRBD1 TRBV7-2 CASSLGTGSYNEQFF TGTGCCAGCAGCTTAGGGACAGGCTCCTACAATGAGCAGTTCTTC
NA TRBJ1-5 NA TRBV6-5 CASSFQGTSNQPQHF TGTGCCAGCAGTTTCCAGGGTACGTCCAATCAGCCCCAGCATTTT
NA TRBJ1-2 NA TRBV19 CASSETQKASYGYTF TGTGCCAGTAGTGAAACACAGAAAGCCAGCTATGGCTACACCTTC
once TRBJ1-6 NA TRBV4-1 CASSQVMSGVNSPLHF TGCGCCAGCAGCCAAGTCATGTCAGGGGTGAATTCACCCCTCCACTTT
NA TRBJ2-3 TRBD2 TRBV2 CASRGLAGRSSPTQYF TGTGCCAGCAGGGGACTAGCGGGGAGATCCTCCCCTACGCAGTATTTT
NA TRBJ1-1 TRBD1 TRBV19 CASSRDRNTEAFF TGTGCCAGTAGTCGGGACAGGAACACTGAAGCTTTCTTT
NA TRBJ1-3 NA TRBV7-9 CATPRQISSGNTIYF TGTGCCACCCCCCGACAGATCAGCTCTGGAAACACCATATATTTT
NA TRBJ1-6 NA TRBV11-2 CASSSSGANNSPLHF TGTGCCAGCAGCTCCTCAGGGGCTAATAATTCACCCCTCCACTTT
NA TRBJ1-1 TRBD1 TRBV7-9 CASSYGQGVHTEAFF TGTGCCAGCAGCTACGGACAGGGGGTACACACTGAAGCTTTCTTT
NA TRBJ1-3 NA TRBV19 CASRFEDSTRNTIYF TGTGCCAGCAGATTTGAAGACAGCACCAGAAACACCATATATTTT
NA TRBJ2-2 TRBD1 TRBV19 CASTPTGEGTGELFF TGTGCCAGTACTCCGACAGGGGAAGGCACCGGGGAGCTGTTTTTT
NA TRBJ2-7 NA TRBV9 CASSVDAGATYEQYF TGTGCCAGCAGCGTAGACGCAGGCGCGACCTACGAGCAGTACTTC
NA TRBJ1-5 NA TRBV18 CASSNQQDQPQHF TGTGCCAGCTCCAACCAACAGGATCAGCCCCAGCATTTT
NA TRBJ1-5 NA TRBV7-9 CASSADSVNQPQHF TGTGCCAGCAGCGCGGACAGTGTGAATCAGCCCCAGCATTTT
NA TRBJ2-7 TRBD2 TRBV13 CASSLKPPRLAGVVQYF TGTGCCAGCAGCTTAAAACCTCCTCGACTAGCGGGGGTTGTGCAGTACTTC
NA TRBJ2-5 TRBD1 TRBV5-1 CASSLGDREVETQYF TGCGCCAGCAGCTTAGGCGACAGGGAAGTAGAGACCCAGTACTTC
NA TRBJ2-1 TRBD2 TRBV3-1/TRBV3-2 CASSPRSGGAYNEQFF TGTGCCAGCAGCCCGAGGAGCGGGGGGGCTTACAATGAGCAGTTCTTC
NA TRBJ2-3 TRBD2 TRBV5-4 CASSLASGGHTDTQYF TGTGCCAGCAGCTTGGCCAGCGGGGGGCACACAGATACGCAGTATTTT
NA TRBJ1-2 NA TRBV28 CASTLGQIGGGYTF TGTGCCAGCACCCTAGGGCAGATTGGAGGGGGCTACACCTTC
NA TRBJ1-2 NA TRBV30 CAWSRKSNYGYTF TGTGCCTGGAGTAGAAAGAGCAACTATGGCTACACCTTC
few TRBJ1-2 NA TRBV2 CASSETGRYTF TGTGCCAGCAGTGAAACAGGTCGCTACACCTTC
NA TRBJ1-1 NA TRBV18 CASSPPAVRAEAFF TGTGCCAGCTCACCACCGGCCGTGAGGGCTGAAGCTTTCTTT